Following are 10 T cell receptor beta chains from one sample sequenced in a study of metastatic and nonmetastatic thyroid tumors. Prior to thyroid surgery, none of the patients had received any treatment. With MiXCR, TCRdb called clones anew from the PCR reads. The data contain approximately 37,000 clones, about a fifth of them singletons. Sequenced input: tumor tissue. All receptors come from a male donor with papillary thyroid cancer or a benign thyroid nodule (not recorded which). Some clones in this sample may be carry-over from other donors' samples.

The chain couples TRBV2 to TRBJ2-3; perhaps TRBD1 as D (6 bases). The V end was cut by 0 bases, the J end by 3 bases, with 16 bases between. Germline V gene lookup returns CDR1 SNHLY and CDR2 FYNNEI. The CDR3 is 17 amino acids. Written as DNA, the CDR3 is TGTGCCAGCAGTGAAGCCGAAGGACAGAAAGTGACAGATACGCAGTATTTT. Its protein product is CASSEAEGQKVTDTQYF.

Ten or more counts support this clone. The CDR3 nucleotides are TGTGCCAGTGGAGCGGGTATGAACACTGAAGCTTTCTTT. Translating it yields CASGAGMNTEAFF. This rearrangement joins TRBV19 to TRBJ1-1; D unclear. The CDR3 sequence is 13 residues long. Trimming took off 8 bases at V and 0 bases at J, with 10 bases between the two ends. CDR1 LNHDA and CDR2 SQIVND come from the germline V gene (reference sequence).

V usage is TRBV5-1 and J usage is TRBJ2-5, with 13 nucleotides matching TRBD2. Per the germline V gene, CDR1 is SGHRS and CDR2 is YFSETQ. The CDR3 length is 16 residues. Unmatched junction bases numbered 9, after V lost 5 bases and J lost 5 bases. CDR3 loop: CASSTSGRASPETQYF. CDR3 coding DNA: TGCGCCAGCAGTACTAGCGGGAGGGCCAGTCCCGAGACCCAGTACTTC.

The chain joins TRBV14 to TRBJ2-3; D call uncertain. Germline-derived CDR1 and CDR2 are SGHDN and FVKESK. V lost 1 base to trimming and J lost 0 bases, with 11 bases between them. This CDR3 contains 16 residues. The CDR3 here is CASSQGWVSSTDTQYF. The CDR3, as DNA: TGTGCCAGCAGCCAAGGCTGGGTCAGCAGCACAGATACGCAGTATTTT.

This clone is labeled as medium-sized (0.01 to 0.1%). The V call is TRBV28, the J call TRBJ2-3; D is possibly TRBD1 or TRBD2 (6 bases each). From germline, CDR1 is MDHEN and CDR2 SYDVKM. CDR3 length: 19 amino acids. V lost 6 bases, J lost 0 bases, and 25 bases lay in between. DNA for the CDR3: TGTGCCAGCAGCTTACCTTCCTCGGGGGCCTTATCAAGCACAGATACGCAGTATTTT. It encodes CASSLPSSGALSSTDTQYF. The full variable domain, with the rest looked up from reference TRBV28 and TRBJ2-3, is DVKVTQSSRYLVKRTGEKVFLECVQDMDHENMFWYRQDPGLGLRLIYFSYDVKMKEKGDIPEGYSVSREKKERFSLILESASTNQTSMYLCASSLPSSGALSSTDTQYFGPGTRLTVL.

In its sample, this clone was seen many times. V gene TRBV20-1 combines with J gene TRBJ2-1; D possibly matches TRBD1 or TRBD2 (5 bases each). Germline lookup yields CDR1 DFQATT and CDR2 SNEGSKA (reference sequence). CDR3 size: 13 residues. Deletions cut 0 bases from V and 8 bases from J, with 11 bases between. CDR3 DNA: TGCAGTGCTAGAGAGGGACCTCTTGATGAGCAGTTCTTC. This translates into CSAREGPLDEQFF.

The chain has TRBV19 and TRBJ1-6; 7 bases map to TRBD1. The V gene end was trimmed by 7 bases and the J gene end by 8 bases; junction bases not matched to a gene: 8. CDR3 size: 14 residues. The germline V gene encodes CDR1 LNHDA and CDR2 SQIVND (reference sequence). The CDR3 DNA is TGTGCCAGTAACGAACAGGGGAGTTATTCACCCCTCCACTTT. Translated: CASNEQGSYSPLHF.

This clone was seen a handful of times. An end of the junction does not agree with germline; a read error may underlie this. The chain couples TRBV6-5 to TRBJ2-3; TRBD2 agrees at 10 bases. The CDR3 has 17 amino acids. Germline CDR1 reads MNHEY; CDR2 reads SVGAGI. The CDR3 nucleotides are TGTGTCAGCCAACTGTCCCGCCCTAGCGGGAGTCCAGATACGCAGTATTTT. It translates to CVSQLSRPSGSPDTQYF.

This chain uses TRBV10-2 with TRBJ2-7; TRBD1 aligns across 7 bases. V lost 2 bases and J lost 4; bases outside the gene matches: 8. Germline CDR1 is WSHSY and CDR2 is SAAADI. This CDR3 spans 15 amino acids. The CDR3 sequence is CASSETGTGVYEQYF. DNA of the CDR3: TGCGCCAGCAGTGAGACCGGTACAGGGGTATACGAGCAGTACTTC.

Concerning this clone: The junction departs from germline at one end; a sequencing error may be responsible. This chain connects TRBV5-5 to TRBJ2-5; D uncertain. Germline lookup yields CDR1 SGHKS and CDR2 YYEKEE (reference sequence). The CDR3 is 14 amino acids. The CDR3 DNA is TGTGCCAGCGGCTTGGAATTGGCAGCCATGACCCATTACTTC. Translated, it gives CASGLELAAMTHYF.